This entry concerns a single T cell receptor (beta chain). Clones were read by immunoSEQ multiplex PCR, and TCRdb kept only the in-frame ones, dropping some. Of roughly 35,000 clones listed, under 95% are singletons. The source of the sample is a study of T cell changes during pregnancy in multiple sclerosis. The V gene end was trimmed by 3 bases and the J gene end by 0 bases; junction bases not matched to a gene: 2. This CDR3 has 14 residues. Germline assignment: CDR1 SGHAT and CDR2 FQDESV (reference sequence). The receptor's source is a female donor with multiple sclerosis, enrolled in a pregnancy study. The chain recombines TRBV11-1 with TRBJ2-7, with 7 bases that match TRBD2. Sample: CD4+ T cells from peripheral blood mononuclear cells, taken after pregnancy. The CDR3 is CASSLGGSSYEQYF. The CDR3 DNA sequence: TGTGCCAGCAGCTTGGGGGGGAGCTCCTACGAGCAGTACTTC.